The entry that follows covers one T cell receptor (beta chain) sequence. The antigen remains unidentified. This specimen belongs to a study of T-cell reconstitution after alpha-beta-depleted transplantation in children. Regarding the study as a whole: Some patients' high day-60 TCRbeta diversity was attributed to recipient cells surviving conditioning. When one year had passed after transplant, most T-cell counts and diversity came from newly produced T cells.

The library targeted TCRbeta and was prepared with unique molecular identifiers. TCRdb re-called the PCR reads through MiXCR, storing one row per CDR3 protein. This table holds about 160,000 distinct CDR3 sequences, around 10% found once. The CDR3 totals 14 residues. Between the trimmed V and J ends, which lost 4 bases and 4 bases, there was a span of 12 bases. Germline-derived CDR1 and CDR2 are SGHKS and YYEKEE (reference sequence). The starting material was PBMCs, obtained before TCRalphabeta/CD19-depleted stem cell transplant. The source is a boy under 10 years old with acute myeloid leukemia, due to receive a stem cell transplant. This rearrangement joins TRBV5-5 to TRBJ2-1; perhaps TRBD1 as D (6 bases). The CDR3 DNA reads TGTGCCAGCAGCCTGGACAGAACGTACAATGAGCAGTTCTTC. It yields the protein CASSLDRTYNEQFF.